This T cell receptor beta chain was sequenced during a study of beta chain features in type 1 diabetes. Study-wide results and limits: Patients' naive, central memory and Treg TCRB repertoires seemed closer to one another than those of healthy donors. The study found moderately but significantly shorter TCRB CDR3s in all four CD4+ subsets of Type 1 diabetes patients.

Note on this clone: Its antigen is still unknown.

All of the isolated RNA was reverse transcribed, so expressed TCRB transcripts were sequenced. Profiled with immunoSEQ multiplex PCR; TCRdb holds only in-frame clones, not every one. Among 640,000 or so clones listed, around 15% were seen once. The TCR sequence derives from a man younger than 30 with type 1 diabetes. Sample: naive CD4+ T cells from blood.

The CDR3: CASSIGWGYEQYF. The CDR3 coding sequence is TGTGCCAGTAGTATCGGTTGGGGCTACGAGCAGTACTTC. The rearrangement joins TRBV19 to TRBJ2-7; D is ambiguous. This CDR3 has 13 amino acids. Germline lookup yields CDR1 LNHDA and CDR2 SQIVND (reference sequence). The V end was cut by 3 bases, the J end by 3 bases, with 9 bases between.